This TCR beta chain derives from a study of radiotherapy plus CTLA-4 blockade in lung cancer (dated 2018 in TCRdb). About the study as a whole: Among enrolled patients, 15% to 20% had an objective response and roughly 31% reached disease control. What the study reported, not specific to this receptor: After treatment with radiotherapy and ipilimumab, TCR clones that came from tumors expanded in the peripheral blood. The strongest predictors of response, as reported, were early dynamic changes in blood T cell clones along with a rise in serum interferon-beta after radiation.

CDR1 and CDR2 are read off the germline V gene as SGHRS and YFSETQ. V is reduced by 4 bases and J by 5 bases, leaving a spacing of 15 bases between them. Including the terminal cysteine and phenylalanine, the CDR3 comprises 14 residues. Here the CDR3 DNA is all that survives: 42 bases in frame from base 1. Notes on this clone: The antigen it recognizes is unknown. Base qualities are not at hand, and no much larger clone is one base apart.

The study tested focal radiation therapy combined with CTLA-4 blockade (ipilimumab) in patients with chemo-refractory metastatic non-small-cell lung cancer. To prepare the library, the immunoSEQ multiplex PCR assay was applied. As stored in TCRdb, this immuneACCESS dataset retains in-frame rearrangements with V and J assigned. A fraction of the clones does not appear; measured against another copy, unresolved V genes explain less than half of the discrepancy, and the remainder lacks a known reason. In this sample the table shows tens of thousands of clones, 55% to 75% of which occur a single time. The ten largest clones capture 9.5% to 13% of the sample.

Rearrangement joined TRBV5-1 to TRBJ1-1, and the D gene may be TRBD1, 5 bases matching. This sequence was found in a human donor with non-small cell lung cancer who had stable disease on radiotherapy plus ipilimumab. The starting material was peripheral blood, obtained from a patient treated with radiotherapy plus ipilimumab. The DNA reads TGCGCCAGCAGCCGCTCCGGGGGAGAAACTGAAGCTTTCTTT. This is translated as CASSRSGGETEAFF.